This T cell receptor beta chain appears in the sequencing data of a study of identical twins. Study results and caveats: Low generation probability was overrepresented in out-of-frame alpha sequences shared by twins. For cord blood, abundant beta clonotypes had fewer insertions, unlike memory repertoires, which showed none. The authors drew conclusions from cross-sectional statistical analysis rather than following the same donors.

A universal primer site was added by template switching, and unique molecular identifiers were carried by the cDNA. MiXCR, applied by TCRdb to the 5' RACE reads, yields one record per CDR3 protein. The profile shows nearly 250,000 distinct CDR3 sequences, about 7% of them singletons. This clonotype was observed many times. Its specificity is unknown. V was trimmed by 7 bases and J by 5 bases, leaving 20 bases between them. CDR1 is LGHDT and CDR2 is YNNKEL in the germline V gene (reference sequence). There are 15 residues in the CDR3. A further study also used this sample, focusing on yellow fever vaccine responses in identical twins.

V usage is TRBV3-1 and J usage is TRBJ2-5; D uncertain. This sequence originates from a young woman in good health. Source material: memory (CD45RO+) T cells sorted from blood. CDR3 nucleotide sequence: TGTGCCAGCACCCGCGAAAAAAGGGAAGTGGAGACCCAGTACTTC. Its protein product is CASTREKREVETQYF.